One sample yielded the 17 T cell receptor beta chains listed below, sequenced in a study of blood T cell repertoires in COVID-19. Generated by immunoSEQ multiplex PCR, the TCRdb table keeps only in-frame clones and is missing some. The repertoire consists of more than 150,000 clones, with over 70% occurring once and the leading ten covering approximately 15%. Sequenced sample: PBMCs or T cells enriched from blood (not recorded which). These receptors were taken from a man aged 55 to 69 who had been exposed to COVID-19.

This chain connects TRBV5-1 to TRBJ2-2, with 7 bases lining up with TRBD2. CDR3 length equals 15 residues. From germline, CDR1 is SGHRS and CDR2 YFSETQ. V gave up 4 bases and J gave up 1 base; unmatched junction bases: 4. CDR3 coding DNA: TGCGCCAGCAGCCCACTAGCGCAGAACACCGGGGAGCTGTTTTTT. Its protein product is CASSPLAQNTGELFF.

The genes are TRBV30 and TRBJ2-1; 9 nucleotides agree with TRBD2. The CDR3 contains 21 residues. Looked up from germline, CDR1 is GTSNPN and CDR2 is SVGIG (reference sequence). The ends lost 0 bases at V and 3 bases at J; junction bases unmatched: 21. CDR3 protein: CAWSVSPQLAGPRVLYNEQFF. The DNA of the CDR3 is TGTGCCTGGAGTGTAAGCCCCCAGCTAGCGGGGCCCAGGGTGCTCTACAATGAGCAGTTCTTC.

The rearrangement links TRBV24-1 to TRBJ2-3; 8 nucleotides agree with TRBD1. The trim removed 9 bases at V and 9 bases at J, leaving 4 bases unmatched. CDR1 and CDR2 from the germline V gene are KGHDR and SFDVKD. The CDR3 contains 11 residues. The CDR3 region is CATGGTGTQYF. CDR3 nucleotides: TGTGCCACCGGCGGGACAGGCACGCAGTATTTT.

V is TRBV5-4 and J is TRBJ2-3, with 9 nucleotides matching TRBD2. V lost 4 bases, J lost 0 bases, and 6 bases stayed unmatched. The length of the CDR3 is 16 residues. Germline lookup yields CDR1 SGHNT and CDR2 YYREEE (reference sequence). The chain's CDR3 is CASSRVSGRSTDTQYF. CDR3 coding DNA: TGTGCCAGCAGCCGCGTTAGCGGGAGAAGCACAGATACGCAGTATTTT.

CDR3 residues: CASSLYQGGNEKLFF. As DNA, the CDR3 is TGTGCCAGCAGCTTATATCAGGGTGGGAATGAAAAACTGTTTTTT. The genes are TRBV7-9 and TRBJ1-4, with D possibly being TRBD1 (5 bases). In germline, CDR1 is SEHNR, CDR2 FQNEAQ (reference sequence). V gave up 2 bases and J gave up 5 bases, with 12 bases separating them. The CDR3 is 15 amino acids.

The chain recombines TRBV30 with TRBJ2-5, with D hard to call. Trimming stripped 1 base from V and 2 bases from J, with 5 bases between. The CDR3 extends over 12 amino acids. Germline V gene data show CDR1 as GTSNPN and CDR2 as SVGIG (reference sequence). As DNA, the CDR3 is TGTGCCTGGAGTGCAGGTCAAGAGACCCAGTACTTC. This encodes CAWSAGQETQYF.

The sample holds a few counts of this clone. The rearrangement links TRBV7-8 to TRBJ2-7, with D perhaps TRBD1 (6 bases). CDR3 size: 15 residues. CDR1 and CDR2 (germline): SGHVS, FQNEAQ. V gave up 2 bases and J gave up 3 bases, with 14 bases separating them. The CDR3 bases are TGTGCCAGCAGCTTATATACAGGGAGAAACTACGAGCAGTACTTC. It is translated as CASSLYTGRNYEQYF.

DNA of the CDR3: TGTGCCACCCATAACAGGGGCCCAACTAATGAAAAACTGTTTTTT. As protein: CATHNRGPTNEKLFF. The chain recombines TRBV15 with TRBJ1-4; TRBD1 aligns across 7 bases. The CDR3 has 15 amino acids. Germline V lookup: CDR1 LNHNV, CDR2 YYDKDF (reference sequence). Losses at the gene ends were 8 bases for V and 0 bases for J; bases not matched to a gene: 6.

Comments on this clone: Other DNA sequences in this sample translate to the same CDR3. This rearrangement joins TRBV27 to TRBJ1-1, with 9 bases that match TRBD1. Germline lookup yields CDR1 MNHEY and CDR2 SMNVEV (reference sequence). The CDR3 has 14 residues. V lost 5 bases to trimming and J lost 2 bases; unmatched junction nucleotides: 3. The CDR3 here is CASSQQGANTEAFF. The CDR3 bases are TGTGCCAGCAGTCAACAGGGGGCCAACACTGAAGCTTTCTTT.

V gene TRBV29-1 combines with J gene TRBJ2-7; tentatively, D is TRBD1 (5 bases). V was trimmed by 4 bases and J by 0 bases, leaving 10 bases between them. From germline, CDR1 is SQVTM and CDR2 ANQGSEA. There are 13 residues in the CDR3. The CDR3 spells CSVVGASSYEQYF. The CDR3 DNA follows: TGCAGCGTTGTTGGGGCGAGCTCCTACGAGCAGTACTTC.

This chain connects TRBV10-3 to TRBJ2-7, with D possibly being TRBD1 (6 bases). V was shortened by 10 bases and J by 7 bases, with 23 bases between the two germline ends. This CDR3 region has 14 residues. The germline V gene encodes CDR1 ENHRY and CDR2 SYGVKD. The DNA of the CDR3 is TGTGCCACCGGCGTCAGTGGGGGCATAGGAGAGCAGTACTTC. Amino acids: CATGVSGGIGEQYF.

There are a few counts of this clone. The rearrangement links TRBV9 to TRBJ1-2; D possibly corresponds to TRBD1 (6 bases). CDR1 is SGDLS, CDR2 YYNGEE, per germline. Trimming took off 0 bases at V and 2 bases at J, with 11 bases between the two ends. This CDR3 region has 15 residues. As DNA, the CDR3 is TGTGCCAGCAGCGTAGGGTCGGACAGAAACTATGGCTACACCTTC. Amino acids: CASSVGSDRNYGYTF.

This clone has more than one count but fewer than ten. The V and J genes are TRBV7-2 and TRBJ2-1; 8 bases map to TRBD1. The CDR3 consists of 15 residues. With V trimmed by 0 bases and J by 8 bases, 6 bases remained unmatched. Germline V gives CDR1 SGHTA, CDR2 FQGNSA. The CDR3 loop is CASSLAAGGGYEQFF. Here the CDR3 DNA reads TGTGCCAGCAGCTTAGCGGCAGGGGGCGGATATGAGCAGTTCTTC.

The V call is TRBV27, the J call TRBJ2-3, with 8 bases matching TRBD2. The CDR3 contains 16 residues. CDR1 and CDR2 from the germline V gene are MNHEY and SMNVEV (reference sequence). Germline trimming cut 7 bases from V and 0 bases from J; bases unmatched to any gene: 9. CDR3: CASTPGSGGSTDTQYF. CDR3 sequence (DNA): TGTGCCAGCACCCCAGGATCGGGAGGGAGCACAGATACGCAGTATTTT.

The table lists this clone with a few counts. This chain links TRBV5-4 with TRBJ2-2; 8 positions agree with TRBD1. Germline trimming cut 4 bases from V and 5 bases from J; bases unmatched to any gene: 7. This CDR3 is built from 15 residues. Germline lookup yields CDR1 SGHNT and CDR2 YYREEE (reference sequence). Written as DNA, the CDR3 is TGTGCCAGCAGCCGGGACAGGTCGTTTACCGGGGAGCTGTTTTTT. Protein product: CASSRDRSFTGELFF. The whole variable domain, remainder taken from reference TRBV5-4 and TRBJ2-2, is ETGVTQSPTHLIKTRGQQVTLRCSSQSGHNTVSWYQQALGQGPQFIFQYYREEENGRGNFPPRFSGLQFPNYSSELNVNALELDDSALYLCASSRDRSFTGELFFGEGSRLTVL.

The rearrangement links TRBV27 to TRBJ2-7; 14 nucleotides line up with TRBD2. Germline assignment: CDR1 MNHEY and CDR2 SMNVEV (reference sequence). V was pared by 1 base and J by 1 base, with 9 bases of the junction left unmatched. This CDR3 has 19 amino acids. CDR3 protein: CASSLWGGTSGSWSYEQYF. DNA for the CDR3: TGTGCCAGCAGTTTATGGGGCGGGACTAGCGGGAGTTGGTCCTACGAGCAGTACTTC.

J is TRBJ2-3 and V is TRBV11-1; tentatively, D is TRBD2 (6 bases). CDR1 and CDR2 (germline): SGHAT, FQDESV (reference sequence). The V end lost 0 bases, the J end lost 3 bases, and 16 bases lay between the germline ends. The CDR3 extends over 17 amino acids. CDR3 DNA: TGTGCCAGCAGCTTAGCGCGGGGCAGGGCGAGGACAGATACGCAGTATTTT. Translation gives CASSLARGRARTDTQYF.